This T cell receptor beta chain was captured by sequencing in a study of blood T cell repertoires in COVID-19 (dated by TCRdb to the early 2020s). Notes on the research overall: Collaborator samples came from the United States, Italy and Spain and covered acute and convalescent phases of COVID-19. HLA class I and class II types, where available, came from metadata supplied by the sample provider rather than from assay-based typing. The material from the prospective study consisted of cDNA or gDNA derived from T cells, B-cell-depleted T cells, or PBMCs. A de-identified subject ID, COVID-19 status, age in years and sex were almost always included in the sample metadata. Samples came from the ongoing ImmuneRACE study (first 160 participants) plus 1,254 subjects from 6 global collaborators. The repertoires were released in a freely available public database meant as a resource for research on the immune response to SARS-CoV-2. Deeply sampled blood TCRbeta repertoires from subjects exposed to, actively infected with, or recovered from COVID-19 were included in the dataset.

Whole blood was collected in K2EDTA tubes by collaborating institutions according to the institutions' own protocols. For TCRbeta analysis, collaborators shipped samples in one of three forms: frozen whole blood, isolated PBMCs, or DNA extracted from either of those sample types. About this clone itself: Its antigen is not yet known. No qualities accompany the bases; no much larger clone lies one base away.

General study outcomes and caveats: The quantity of clinical and demographic metadata differed by source and by participant and was supplied without curation.

V is cut back by 5 bases and J by 4 bases, with 17 bases in the junction unmatched. The germline V gene provides CDR1 MDHEN and CDR2 SYDVKM. Its CDR3 holds 18 amino acids, cysteine through phenylalanine. Of all the DNA, just the CDR3 is kept, 54 bases in frame from base 1. The immunoSEQ Assay, a bias-controlled multiplex PCR, was used to amplify TCRbeta CDR3 regions from genomic DNA. The study's own analysis went as follows. Within the assay, amplification of reference gene primers was used to estimate how many nucleated cells each sample contained. Sequence reads were collapsed and filtered to measure the absolute abundance of every unique TCRbeta CDR3 rearrangement. For each sample, productive Simpson clonality was calculated as the square root of Simpson's diversity index over productive rearrangements. Entries here come from immuneACCESS through TCRdb and include only in-frame sequences with V and J called. Some clones fail to appear in such tables; in the studies checked, an unresolved V gene covers under half of the shortfall, and the cause of the remainder is unknown. V and J calls and clone size follow that table, whereas D and trimming were derived from the DNA. Here the sample has 90,000 to 140,000 clones; around 81% occur a single time. Together, the top ten hold 8.5% to 9.5% of the sample.

The TCR originated in a woman in her seventies with acute or convalescent COVID-19. Rearrangement joined TRBV28 to TRBJ2-5; TRBD2 matches 9 bases in the middle. What was sequenced was peripheral blood. The CDR3 in this case is CASSAPGKIAGDIETQYF. The DNA is TGTGCCAGCAGTGCCCCCGGGAAGATAGCGGGAGATATAGAGACCCAGTACTTC.